A selection of T cell receptor beta chains follows, all from one sample in a study of brain T cells in children with intractable seizures. Using immunoSEQ multiplex PCR, the repertoire was profiled, and TCRdb retains in-frame clones only, with some absent. The data hold 110,000 or so clones, with approximately 94% observed a single time. This specimen was peripheral blood, taken at surgery. Receptor source: a boy under two years old with hemimegalencephaly and intractable seizures. The CDR3 runs from the conserved cysteine through the conserved F or W. A D gene is named only where the DNA matches it firmly. Clone size, where shown, is once, few, many, or a class for clones that have expanded.

cdr3_aa	cdr3_nt	clone_size	j_call	v_call	d_call
CASSPRASGNTIYF	TGTGCCAGCAGCCCTAGGGCCTCTGGAAACACCATATATTTT	NA	TRBJ1-3	TRBV7-9	NA
CASGGQLLNEQFF	TGTGCCAGCGGGGGCCAACTTCTCAATGAGCAGTTCTTC	NA	TRBJ2-1	TRBV6-5	NA
CASSQVTGSYEQYF	TGCGCCAGCAGCCAGGTGACAGGGTCCTACGAGCAGTACTTC	NA	TRBJ2-7	TRBV4-1	TRBD1
CASSEFLRTGSEAFF	TGTGCCAGCAGTGAATTTTTGAGGACAGGGTCTGAAGCTTTCTTT	NA	TRBJ1-1	TRBV6-1	TRBD1
CASRPGTLSSYNEQFF	TGTGCCAGCAGACCCGGGACCCTAAGCTCCTACAATGAGCAGTTCTTC	NA	TRBJ2-1	TRBV5-4	NA
CASSYSNLAPNYEQYF	TGTGCCAGCAGTTATTCGAATCTAGCGCCTAACTACGAGCAGTACTTC	once	TRBJ2-7	TRBV6-9	NA
CAWSVQYEQYF	TGTGCCTGGAGTGTACAGTACGAGCAGTACTTC	NA	TRBJ2-7	TRBV30	NA
CASSMGRAVHRFGYNEQFF	TGTGCCAGTAGTATGGGTCGGGCCGTGCATCGGTTCGGCTACAATGAGCAGTTCTTC	NA	TRBJ2-1	TRBV19	NA
CASRRVGQSSYEQYF	TGTGCCAGCAGAAGGGTGGGACAGAGCTCCTACGAGCAGTACTTC	few	TRBJ2-7	TRBV27	TRBD1
CASSSGLAGVVEQFF	TGCGCCAGCAGCTCTGGACTAGCGGGAGTCGTTGAGCAGTTCTTC	once	TRBJ2-1	TRBV5-1	TRBD2
CASSHRRVIAASQITDTQYF	TGCGCCAGCAGTCATAGAAGGGTTATAGCGGCGTCCCAGATCACAGATACGCAGTATTTT	NA	TRBJ2-3	TRBV23-1	NA
CASSRTSAYEQYF	TGTGCCAGTAGTAGGACTAGCGCCTACGAGCAGTACTTC	NA	TRBJ2-7	TRBV19	TRBD2
CASLTSQGSSYEQYF	TGTGCCAGCCTCACCAGTCAGGGAAGCTCCTACGAGCAGTACTTC	once	TRBJ2-7	TRBV28	NA
CATSEGTLSDTQYF	TGTGCCACCAGTGAAGGGACACTCTCAGATACGCAGTATTTT	NA	TRBJ2-3	TRBV24-1	NA
CASSPPKGVRGEQYF	TGTGCCAGCTCACCACCGAAAGGGGTGAGGGGCGAGCAGTACTTC	NA	TRBJ2-7	TRBV18	NA
CASSLTGLAGGGPDTQYF	TGTGCCAGCAGTTTGACGGGACTAGCGGGAGGGGGGCCAGATACGCAGTATTTT	NA	TRBJ2-3	TRBV28	TRBD2
CASSLVWASGTAAYEQYF	TGTGCCAGCAGCTTAGTCTGGGCTAGCGGGACCGCCGCCTACGAGCAGTACTTC	NA	TRBJ2-7	TRBV7-6	TRBD2
CASSLGGQTNEKLFF	TGCGCCAGCAGCTTAGGGGGACAAACTAATGAAAAACTGTTTTTT	NA	TRBJ1-4	TRBV5-1	NA
CASSSRQGGKETQYF	TGTGCCAGCAGTTCGAGACAGGGGGGAAAAGAGACCCAGTACTTC	NA	TRBJ2-5	TRBV6-5	TRBD1
CASSPRDGLQYF	TGTGCCAGCAGTCCCCGGGACGGATTACAGTACTTC	NA	TRBJ2-7	TRBV27	NA